The clone carrying this T cell receptor beta chain was counted ten times or more. Its antigen is currently unknown. The data derive from a study of read filtering for tumor transcriptome and immune sequencing. Study at large: Mean patient age was about 66 years, range about 40 to 85; around 17 male, more than 11 female. Per sample, TCR-region reads ranged about 3.5 to 11 million by IR-seq, roughly 75 to 1,400 by RNA-seq.

Molecular barcoded adaptors covering alpha/delta and beta/gamma chains were used on 400 ng RNA. Using its own MiXCR run on the reads, TCRdb lists one record per CDR3 protein. The sample carries approximately 62,000 distinct CDR3 sequences, around 20% recorded once. General study points: Correlation between methods rose after single-read clonotypes were removed.

Sampling of bone marrow took place during active disease in every patient. Material for sequencing was a population of CD138-negative cells sorted from bone marrow. The sequence derives from a donor at least 40 years old with multiple myeloma.

The CDR3 region has the DNA TGTGCCAGCAGCCAAAGGACTAGTAGTGAGCAGTACTTC. Protein: CASSQRTSSEQYF. The chain recombines TRBV3-1 with TRBJ2-7; 7 nucleotides agree with TRBD2. CDR1 and CDR2 from the germline V gene are LGHDT and YNNKEL (reference sequence). Germline trimming cut 2 bases from V and 7 bases from J; bases unmatched to any gene: 5. This CDR3 has 13 amino acids.